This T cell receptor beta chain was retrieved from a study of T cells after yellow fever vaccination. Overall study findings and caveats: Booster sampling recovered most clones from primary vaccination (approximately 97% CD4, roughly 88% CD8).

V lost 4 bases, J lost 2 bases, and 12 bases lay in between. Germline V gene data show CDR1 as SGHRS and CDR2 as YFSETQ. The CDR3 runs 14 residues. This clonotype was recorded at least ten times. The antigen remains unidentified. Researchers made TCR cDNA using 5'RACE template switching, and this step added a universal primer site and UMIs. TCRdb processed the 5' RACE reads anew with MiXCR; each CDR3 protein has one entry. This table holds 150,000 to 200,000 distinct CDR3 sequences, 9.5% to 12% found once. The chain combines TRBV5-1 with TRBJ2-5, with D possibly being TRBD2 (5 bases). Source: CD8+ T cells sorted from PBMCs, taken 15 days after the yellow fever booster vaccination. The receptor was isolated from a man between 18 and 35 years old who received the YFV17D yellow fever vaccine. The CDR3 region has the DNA TGCGCCAGCAGCCCCAGTCGAGGGCAAGAGACCCAGTACTTC. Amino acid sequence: CASSPSRGQETQYF.